The 4 T cell receptor beta chains listed next were all sequenced from one sample in a study of radiation and T cells in renal cell carcinoma (dated by TCRdb to about 2020). The sample's time point label, decoded: blood 4 weeks post-SBRT, at nephrectomy. What this sample's treatment or condition label stands for: 15 Gy SBRT to primary tumor, nephrectomy 4 weeks later. The library came from the immunoSEQ multiplex PCR assay. TCRdb carries this immuneACCESS record with in-frame sequences only. Its versions omit some clonotypes, under half of them owing to an unresolved V gene in the studies checked, with the rest unexplained. Within this sample are 150,000 or so clones, with about 87% of them counted one time only. Approximately 11% of the sample is in the top ten clones. The material was blood, obtained from a patient whose treatment included radiotherapy and nephrectomy. The receptors were sampled from a woman between 45 and 65 years old with renal cell carcinoma.

The J gene is TRBJ2-6, the V gene TRBV5-1; weak D call: TRBD1 (6 bases). V dropped 5 bases and J dropped 0 bases, with 9 bases sitting between them. Germline lookup yields CDR1 SGHRS and CDR2 YFSETQ. CDR3 size: 15 residues. The CDR3 DNA follows: TGCGCCAGCAGACAGGGATCCTCTGGGGCCAACGTCCTGACTTTC. Its protein is CASRQGSSGANVLTF.

CDR3 loop: CASRQTGNSYYGYTF. CDR3 nucleotides: TGCGCCAGCAGACAGACAGGAAATTCGTACTATGGCTACACCTTC. This chain links TRBV5-1 with TRBJ1-2; tentative D call: TRBD1 (6 bases). Germline V gene sequence: CDR1 SGHRS, CDR2 YFSETQ. Deletions cut 5 bases from V and 3 bases from J, with 17 bases between. The CDR3 loop spans 15 amino acids.

CDR3 protein: CASTPGRVLNYGYTF. CDR3 DNA: TGTGCCAGCACCCCGGGGAGGGTGCTTAACTATGGCTACACCTTC. The chain combines TRBV6-5 with TRBJ1-2; D remains ambiguous. The CDR3 has 15 residues. CDR1 is MNHEY, CDR2 SVGAGI, per germline. Trimming removed 7 bases at V and 1 base at J, with 16 bases between.

This chain links TRBV5-8 with TRBJ1-2; no reliable D call. The ends were cut back, 1 base at V and 0 bases at J, with 10 bases in the middle. Per germline, CDR1 SGHTS and CDR2 YDEGEE. CDR3 length: 15 residues. As DNA, the CDR3 is TGTGCCAGCAGCTTGCCGGCCTTAGCTAACTATGGCTACACCTTC. It encodes CASSLPALANYGYTF.